A selection of T cell receptor beta chains follows, all from one sample in a study of blood T cell repertoires in COVID-19. The protocol was immunoSEQ multiplex PCR, while the TCRdb copy is restricted to in-frame clones and leaves out a portion. In the table there are over 140,000 clones, over 75% of which are singletons. The material sequenced was PBMCs or T cells enriched from blood (not recorded which). Every receptor here comes from a woman in her forties or fifties who had recovered from COVID-19. The CDR3 runs from the conserved cysteine through the conserved F or W. The D gene is left open where the match is weak. Size is omitted from some rows. Given values are once, few, many or a class for expanded clones.

size	D	V	J	CDR3	DNA
NA	TRBD1	TRBV29-1	TRBJ2-4	CSVMGQEKNIQYF	TGCAGCGTGATGGGACAGGAGAAAAACATTCAGTACTTC
NA	NA	TRBV5-1	TRBJ2-3	CASSQGRVTDTQYF	TGCGCCAGCAGCCAGGGTCGCGTCACAGATACGCAGTATTTT
NA	NA	TRBV2	TRBJ1-1	CASAVSYSYGTEAFF	TGTGCCAGCGCGGTCAGCTACTCGTACGGCACTGAAGCTTTCTTT
NA	NA	TRBV2	TRBJ1-2	CATGGRTNYGYTF	TGTGCCACGGGGGGTAGGACTAACTATGGCTACACCTTC
few	NA	TRBV21-1	TRBJ2-7	CADWPIYEQYF	TGTGCAGACTGGCCCATCTACGAGCAGTACTTC
NA	TRBD2	TRBV7-9	TRBJ2-1	CASSFSGASDNEQFF	TGTGCCAGCAGTTTTAGCGGGGCCTCGGACAATGAGCAGTTCTTC
NA	NA	TRBV20-1	TRBJ1-1	CSASLSQVGAFF	TGCAGTGCTAGTTTATCCCAGGTCGGCGCTTTCTTT
NA	NA	TRBV10-1	TRBJ2-7	CASSSGQGTYEQYF	TGCGCCAGCAGCTCCGGCCAGGGCACCTACGAGCAGTACTTC
NA	TRBD2	TRBV3-1/TRBV3-2	TRBJ2-3	CASTTGLAGGDTQYF	TGTGCCAGCACCACTGGACTAGCGGGGGGAGATACGCAGTATTTT
once	NA	TRBV9	TRBJ2-3	CASSPGRPLDTQYF	TGTGCCAGCAGCCCCGGGAGACCGCTGGATACGCAGTATTTT
NA	TRBD2	TRBV15	TRBJ2-7	CATSRGSGGANEQYF	TGTGCCACCAGCAGAGGAAGCGGGGGGGCGAACGAGCAGTACTTC
once	TRBD2	TRBV10-1	TRBJ2-3	CASSVTSVGDTQYF	TGCGCCAGCAGTGTAACTAGCGTTGGAGATACGCAGTATTTT
NA	NA	TRBV7-9	TRBJ1-5	CASSWTGMDSNQPQHF	TGTGCCAGCAGCTGGACCGGGATGGATAGCAATCAGCCCCAGCATTTT
NA	TRBD1	TRBV30	TRBJ1-2	CAWSVQTGVGYTF	TGTGCCTGGAGTGTCCAGACAGGGGTTGGCTACACCTTC
NA	NA	TRBV5-1	TRBJ1-2	CASSLSLRYNYGYTF	TGCGCCAGCAGCTTGTCTCTCAGATACAACTATGGCTACACCTTC
NA	TRBD1	TRBV5-5	TRBJ2-3	CASSSGTGGSGDTQYF	TGTGCCAGCAGCTCCGGGACAGGGGGTTCGGGAGATACGCAGTATTTT
NA	NA	TRBV7-3	TRBJ1-2	CASSLTPGPYYGYTF	TGTGCCAGCAGCTTAACCCCAGGGCCCTACTATGGCTACACCTTC
NA	NA	TRBV7-9	TRBJ2-5	CASSSPRETQYF	TGTGCCAGCAGCTCACCGCGAGAGACCCAGTACTTC
NA	TRBD1	TRBV7-9	TRBJ2-2	CASSYRQGTGELFF	TGTGCCAGCAGCTACAGACAGGGCACCGGGGAGCTGTTTTTT
few	TRBD1	TRBV2	TRBJ2-7	CASTAGTGAEQYF	TGTGCCAGCACCGCCGGGACAGGGGCCGAGCAGTACTTC
NA	NA	TRBV27	TRBJ2-1	CASSWVRANNEQFF	TGTGCCAGCAGTTGGGTCAGGGCCAACAATGAGCAGTTCTTC
NA	NA	TRBV7-9	TRBJ1-1	CASSPGGTEAFF	TGTGCCAGCAGCCCCGGGGGCACTGAAGCTTTCTTT
NA	NA	TRBV19	TRBJ1-1	CASSISPGANTEAFF	TGTGCCAGTAGTATATCCCCGGGAGCAAACACTGAAGCTTTCTTT
NA	NA	TRBV2	TRBJ2-1	CASSSASSYNEQFF	TGTGCCAGCAGCAGCGCTAGCTCCTACAATGAGCAGTTCTTC
NA	TRBD1	TRBV28	TRBJ1-2	CASSLLRRQGFSGYTF	TGTGCCAGCAGTTTATTAAGGAGACAGGGTTTCTCTGGCTACACCTTC
NA	TRBD1	TRBV10-2	TRBJ1-1	CASSEGGPLNTEAFF	TGCGCCAGCAGTGAAGGGGGCCCGCTGAACACTGAAGCTTTCTTT
NA	NA	TRBV15	TRBJ1-4	CATSRDWGATNEKLFF	TGTGCCACCAGCAGAGACTGGGGGGCAACTAATGAAAAACTGTTTTTT
NA	TRBD2	TRBV4-1	TRBJ2-1	CASSRAREREVNEQFF	TGCGCCAGCAGCCGGGCTCGTGAGCGGGAGGTTAATGAGCAGTTCTTC
NA	TRBD1	TRBV12-3/TRBV12-4	TRBJ1-2	CASRGQGPYGYTF	TGTGCCAGCAGGGGACAGGGTCCCTATGGCTACACCTTC
NA	TRBD1	TRBV7-9	TRBJ1-1	CASSPGGAEAFF	TGTGCCAGCAGCCCAGGGGGAGCTGAAGCTTTCTTT
NA	TRBD2	TRBV19	TRBJ2-7	CASSMAGDSYEQYF	TGTGCCAGTAGTATGGCGGGGGACTCCTACGAGCAGTACTTC
NA	NA	TRBV9	TRBJ2-7	CASSTGYSYEQYF	TGTGCCAGCAGTACGGGTTACTCCTACGAGCAGTACTTC
NA	TRBD2	TRBV5-6	TRBJ2-2	CASSPAGGAAGELFF	TGTGCCAGCAGCCCAGCCGGGGGGGCCGCCGGGGAGCTGTTTTTT
NA	NA	TRBV5-1	TRBJ2-1	CASSLIADSYNEQFF	TGCGCCAGCAGCCTGATAGCGGACTCCTACAATGAGCAGTTCTTC
few	TRBD2	TRBV2	TRBJ2-1	CASSEATSGGANSYNEQFF	TGTGCCAGCAGTGAAGCAACTAGCGGGGGGGCCAATTCCTACAATGAGCAGTTCTTC
NA	NA	TRBV28	TRBJ1-1	CASSPWGGRVTEAFF	TGTGCCAGCAGTCCGTGGGGGGGGCGCGTTACTGAAGCTTTCTTT
NA	NA	TRBV11-1	TRBJ1-1	CASSVQGDTEAFF	TGTGCCAGCAGCGTACAGGGTGACACTGAAGCTTTCTTT